These T cell receptor beta chains were read from a single sample in a study of identical twins. TCRdb called the 5' RACE reads again in MiXCR, with one record for every CDR3 protein. Of some 97,000 distinct CDR3 sequences listed, under 7% were seen once; the top ten hold roughly 12%. Sequenced: memory T cells sorted from blood. These receptors all come from a woman aged 50 to 60 in good health. Each CDR3 is given with its conserved first and last residue. The D gene is left open where the match is weak. Only part of the rows carry a size: once, few, many, or a class if the clone is expanded.

V gene: TRBV29-1; J gene: TRBJ1-2; clone size: many; D gene: -; CDR3 protein: CSVGQGPFYGYTF; CDR3 DNA: TGCAGCGTCGGACAAGGACCTTTCTATGGCTACACCTTC
V gene: TRBV11-3; J gene: TRBJ2-3; clone size: many; D gene: -; CDR3 protein: CASSLEAGPTDTQYF; CDR3 DNA: TGTGCCAGCAGCTTAGAGGCGGGGCCCACAGATACGCAGTATTTT
V gene: TRBV7-2; J gene: TRBJ2-1; clone size: many; D gene: -; CDR3 protein: CASSLVSNEQFF; CDR3 DNA: TGTGCCAGCAGCTTAGTGTCAAATGAGCAGTTCTTC
V gene: TRBV4-1; J gene: TRBJ1-1; clone size: many; D gene: TRBD1; CDR3 protein: CASSHRQGVLEAFF; CDR3 DNA: TGCGCCAGCAGCCACCGACAGGGGGTCCTAGAAGCTTTCTTT
V gene: TRBV9; J gene: TRBJ2-2; clone size: few; D gene: -; CDR3 protein: CASNGGTANTGELFF; CDR3 DNA: TGTGCCAGCAACGGCGGGACCGCGAACACCGGGGAGCTGTTTTTT
V gene: TRBV12-3/TRBV12-4; J gene: TRBJ2-1; clone size: -; D gene: -; CDR3 protein: CAIKGVSYNEQFF; CDR3 DNA: TGTGCCATCAAGGGGGTATCCTACAATGAGCAGTTCTTC
V gene: TRBV5-1; J gene: TRBJ2-2; clone size: -; D gene: TRBD2; CDR3 protein: CASSAGLAGGPITGELFF; CDR3 DNA: TGCGCCAGCAGCGCGGGACTAGCGGGAGGGCCGATCACCGGGGAGCTGTTTTTT
V gene: TRBV29-1; J gene: TRBJ2-1; clone size: many; D gene: TRBD2; CDR3 protein: CSVEGTAGGPILNYNEQFF; CDR3 DNA: TGCAGCGTTGAAGGTACGGCGGGAGGGCCGATTCTAAACTACAATGAGCAGTTCTTC
V gene: TRBV28; J gene: TRBJ2-7; clone size: many; D gene: -; CDR3 protein: CASSFWGSTYEQYF; CDR3 DNA: TGTGCCAGCAGCTTTTGGGGTTCCACCTACGAGCAGTACTTC
V gene: TRBV7-2; J gene: TRBJ2-1; clone size: -; D gene: TRBD2; CDR3 protein: CASSLAGTSGFF; CDR3 DNA: TGTGCCAGCAGCTTAGCAGGGACTAGTGGTTTCTTC
V gene: TRBV7-8; J gene: TRBJ2-7; clone size: -; D gene: TRBD1; CDR3 protein: CASSVGTGVGEQYF; CDR3 DNA: TGTGCCAGCAGTGTCGGGACAGGGGTGGGCGAGCAGTACTTC
V gene: TRBV2; J gene: TRBJ2-5; clone size: few; D gene: -; CDR3 protein: CATAQVVQETQYF; CDR3 DNA: TGTGCCACCGCTCAGGTAGTCCAAGAGACCCAGTACTTC
V gene: TRBV13; J gene: TRBJ2-2; clone size: many; D gene: TRBD2; CDR3 protein: CASSKSGSSTGELFF; CDR3 DNA: TGTGCCAGCAGCAAGAGCGGGAGTAGCACCGGGGAGCTGTTTTTT
V gene: TRBV9; J gene: TRBJ2-1; clone size: many; D gene: -; CDR3 protein: CASSVDQRLYNEQFF; CDR3 DNA: TGTGCCAGCAGCGTAGATCAGCGGTTGTACAATGAGCAGTTCTTC
V gene: TRBV7-9; J gene: TRBJ2-2; clone size: many; D gene: -; CDR3 protein: CASSLKLGSTGELFF; CDR3 DNA: TGTGCCAGCAGCTTAAAACTCGGCAGCACCGGGGAGCTGTTTTTT
V gene: TRBV12-5; J gene: TRBJ2-3; clone size: many; D gene: TRBD2; CDR3 protein: CASGSTGLAGVDTQYF; CDR3 DNA: TGTGCTAGTGGTTCTACGGGACTAGCGGGAGTAGATACGCAGTATTTT
V gene: TRBV12-3/TRBV12-4; J gene: TRBJ1-6; clone size: many; D gene: -; CDR3 protein: CASSLAGGNSPLHF; CDR3 DNA: TGTGCCAGCAGTTTAGCGGGGGGCAATTCACCCCTCCACTTT
V gene: TRBV15; J gene: TRBJ1-2; clone size: many; D gene: -; CDR3 protein: CATSRDAKGKANYGYTF; CDR3 DNA: TGTGCCACCAGCAGAGACGCCAAAGGGAAGGCTAACTATGGCTACACCTTC
V gene: TRBV5-1; J gene: TRBJ2-1; clone size: many; D gene: TRBD2; CDR3 protein: CASGAGAQGINEQFF; CDR3 DNA: TGCGCCAGCGGAGCGGGGGCGCAGGGTATCAATGAGCAGTTCTTC
V gene: TRBV5-4; J gene: TRBJ2-2; clone size: -; D gene: -; CDR3 protein: CASSLARVKGELFF; CDR3 DNA: TGTGCCAGCAGCTTGGCGCGGGTCAAGGGGGAGCTGTTTTTT
V gene: TRBV5-4; J gene: TRBJ1-1; clone size: many; D gene: -; CDR3 protein: CASSFGGRQEAFF; CDR3 DNA: TGTGCCAGCAGCTTCGGGGGAAGGCAGGAAGCTTTCTTT
V gene: TRBV6-2/TRBV6-3; J gene: TRBJ1-6; clone size: few; D gene: -; CDR3 protein: CASSHQGIRSPLHF; CDR3 DNA: TGTGCCAGCAGTCATCAGGGAATTCGATCACCCCTCCACTTT
V gene: TRBV4-2; J gene: TRBJ1-2; clone size: few; D gene: -; CDR3 protein: CASSQDTVRDGYTF; CDR3 DNA: TGTGCCAGCAGCCAAGATACGGTGAGGGATGGCTACACCTTC
V gene: TRBV20-1; J gene: TRBJ1-1; clone size: -; D gene: -; CDR3 protein: CSAKGQLEAFF; CDR3 DNA: TGCAGTGCGAAAGGACAGCTTGAAGCTTTCTTT
V gene: TRBV27; J gene: TRBJ2-7; clone size: many; D gene: -; CDR3 protein: CASSLDLSYEQYF; CDR3 DNA: TGTGCCAGCAGTTTAGACCTTTCCTACGAGCAGTACTTC
V gene: TRBV5-1; J gene: TRBJ2-1; clone size: many; D gene: -; CDR3 protein: CASSLENGSRDEQFF; CDR3 DNA: TGCGCCAGCAGCCTTGAAAACGGGAGTAGGGATGAGCAGTTCTTC
V gene: TRBV19; J gene: TRBJ1-6; clone size: -; D gene: -; CDR3 protein: CASSRRQGPNSPLHF; CDR3 DNA: TGTGCCAGTAGTAGGCGGCAGGGGCCAAATTCACCCCTCCACTTT
V gene: TRBV7-2; J gene: TRBJ2-2; clone size: many; D gene: -; CDR3 protein: CASSLKRELFF; CDR3 DNA: TGTGCCAGCAGCTTAAAACGGGAGCTGTTTTTT
V gene: TRBV20-1; J gene: TRBJ1-6; clone size: many; D gene: -; CDR3 protein: CSAGPYNSPLHF; CDR3 DNA: TGCAGTGCAGGTCCCTATAATTCACCCCTCCACTTT
V gene: TRBV30; J gene: TRBJ2-3; clone size: few; D gene: -; CDR3 protein: CAWSRTDADTQYF; CDR3 DNA: TGTGCCTGGAGTAGGACTGACGCAGATACGCAGTATTTT
V gene: TRBV7-2; J gene: TRBJ2-2; clone size: many; D gene: TRBD1; CDR3 protein: CASSLGWPTGPFYCGELFF; CDR3 DNA: TGTGCCAGCAGCTTAGGATGGCCGACAGGGCCTTTTTATTGCGGGGAGCTGTTTTTT
V gene: TRBV7-8; J gene: TRBJ2-1; clone size: many; D gene: -; CDR3 protein: CASSLSTSYNEQFF; CDR3 DNA: TGTGCCAGCAGCTTATCGACAAGCTACAATGAGCAGTTCTTC
V gene: TRBV30; J gene: TRBJ2-3; clone size: many; D gene: TRBD2; CDR3 protein: CAWSITRTSVSTDTQYF; CDR3 DNA: TGTGCCTGGAGTATTACCCGGACTAGCGTAAGCACAGATACGCAGTATTTT